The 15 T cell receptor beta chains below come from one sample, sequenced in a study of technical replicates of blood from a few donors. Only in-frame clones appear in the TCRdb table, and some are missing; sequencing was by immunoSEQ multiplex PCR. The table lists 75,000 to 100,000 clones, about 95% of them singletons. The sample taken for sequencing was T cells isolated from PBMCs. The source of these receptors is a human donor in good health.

The CDR3 nucleotides read TGCAGCTCTCGGGGTAGTAGCGGAAGCTCCTACAATGAGCAGTTCTTC. Amino acids: CSSRGSSGSSYNEQFF. This rearrangement joins TRBV29-1 to TRBJ2-1; weak D call: TRBD2 (6 bases). The CDR3 has 16 residues. V lost 8 bases, J lost 0 bases, and 20 bases lay in between. Germline-derived CDR1 and CDR2 are SQVTM and ANQGSEA.

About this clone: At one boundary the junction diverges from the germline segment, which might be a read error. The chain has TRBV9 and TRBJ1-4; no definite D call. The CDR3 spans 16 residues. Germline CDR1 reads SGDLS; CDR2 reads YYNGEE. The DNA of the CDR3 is TGTGCCAGCAGCGTAGAGGCGGGCAGAACTTATGAAAAACTGTTTTTT. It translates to CASSVEAGRTYEKLFF.

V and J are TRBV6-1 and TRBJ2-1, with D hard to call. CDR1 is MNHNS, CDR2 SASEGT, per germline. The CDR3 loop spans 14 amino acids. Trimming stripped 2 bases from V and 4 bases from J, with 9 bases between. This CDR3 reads CASSESPYYNEQFF. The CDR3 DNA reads TGTGCCAGCAGTGAATCTCCTTATTACAATGAGCAGTTCTTC.

The CDR3 here is CASSLVLGDYGYTF. CDR3 sequence (DNA): TGTGCCAGCAGCTTAGTCTTAGGGGACTATGGCTACACCTTC. J is TRBJ1-2 and V is TRBV7-2; TRBD1 might be the D (5 bases). The V end was cut by 1 base, the J end by 3 bases, with 9 bases between. The length of the CDR3 is 14 residues. The germline V gene has CDR1 SGHTA and CDR2 FQGNSA.

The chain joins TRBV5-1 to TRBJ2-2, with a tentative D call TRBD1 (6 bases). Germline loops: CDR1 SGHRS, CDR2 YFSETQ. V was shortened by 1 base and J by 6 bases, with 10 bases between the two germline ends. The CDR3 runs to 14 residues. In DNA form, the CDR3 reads TGCGCCAGCAGCTTGACAGGGTACCCCGGGGAGCTGTTTTTT. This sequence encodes CASSLTGYPGELFF.

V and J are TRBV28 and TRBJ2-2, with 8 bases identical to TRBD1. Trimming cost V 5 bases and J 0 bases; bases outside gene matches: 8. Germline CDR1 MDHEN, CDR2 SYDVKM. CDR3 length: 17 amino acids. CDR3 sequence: CASSGQGKAPNTGELFF. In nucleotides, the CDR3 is TGTGCCAGCAGTGGACAGGGTAAAGCGCCGAACACCGGGGAGCTGTTTTTT.

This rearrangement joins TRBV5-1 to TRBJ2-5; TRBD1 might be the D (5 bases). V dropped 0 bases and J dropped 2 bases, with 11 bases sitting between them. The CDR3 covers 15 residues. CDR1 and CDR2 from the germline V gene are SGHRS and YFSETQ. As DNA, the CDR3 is TGCGCCAGCAGCTTGGAAGGTCAGGGTCAAGAGACCCAGTACTTC. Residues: CASSLEGQGQETQYF. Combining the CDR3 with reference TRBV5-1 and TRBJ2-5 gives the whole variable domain KAGVTQTPRYLIKTRGQQVTLSCSPISGHRSVSWYQQTPGQGLQFLFEYFSETQRNKGNFPGRFSGRQFSNSRSEMNVSTLELGDSALYLCASSLEGQGQETQYFGPGTRLLVL.

The DNA for the CDR3 is TGTGCCAGCAGCCACCGGGACAGGTATCAGCCCCAGCATTTT. It codes for CASSHRDRYQPQHF. The chain couples TRBV27 to TRBJ1-5; 8 nucleotides line up with TRBD1. This CDR3 region has 14 residues. Losses at the gene ends were 6 bases for V and 5 bases for J; bases not matched to a gene: 6. Germline values: CDR1 MNHEY, CDR2 SMNVEV (reference sequence).

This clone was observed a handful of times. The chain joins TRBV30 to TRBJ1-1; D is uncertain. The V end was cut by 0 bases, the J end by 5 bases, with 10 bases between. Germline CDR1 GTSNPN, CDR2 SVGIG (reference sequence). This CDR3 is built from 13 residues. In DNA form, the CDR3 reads TGTGCCTGGAGTGTAAGTGTTCGGACTGAAGCTTTCTTT. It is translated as CAWSVSVRTEAFF. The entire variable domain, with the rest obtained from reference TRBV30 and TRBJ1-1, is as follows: SQTIHQWPATLVQPVGSPLSLECTVEGTSNPNLYWYRQAAGRGLQLLFYSVGIGQISSEVPQNLSASRPQDRQFILSSKKLLLSDSGFYLCAWSVSVRTEAFFGQGTRLTVV.

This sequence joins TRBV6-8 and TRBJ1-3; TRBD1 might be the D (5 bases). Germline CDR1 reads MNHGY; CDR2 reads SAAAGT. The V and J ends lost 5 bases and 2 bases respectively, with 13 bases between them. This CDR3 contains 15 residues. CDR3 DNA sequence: TGTGCCAGCAGTAGAGACAGTGCCGCTGGAAACACCATATATTTT. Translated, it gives CASSRDSAAGNTIYF.

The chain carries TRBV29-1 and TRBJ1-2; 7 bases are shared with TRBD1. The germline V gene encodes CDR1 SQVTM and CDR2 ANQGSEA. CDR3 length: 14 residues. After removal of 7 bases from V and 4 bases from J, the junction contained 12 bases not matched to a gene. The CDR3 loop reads CSATPGTDSYGYTF. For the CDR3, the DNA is TGCAGCGCAACTCCCGGGACAGACAGCTATGGCTACACCTTC.

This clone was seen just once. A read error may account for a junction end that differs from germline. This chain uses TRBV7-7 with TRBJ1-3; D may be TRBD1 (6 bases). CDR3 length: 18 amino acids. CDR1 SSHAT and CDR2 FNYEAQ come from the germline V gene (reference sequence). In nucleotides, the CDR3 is TGTGCTAGCAGCTTACCCAGGGGCTCACAAGACTCTGGAAACACCATATATTTT. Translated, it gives CASSLPRGSQDSGNTIYF.

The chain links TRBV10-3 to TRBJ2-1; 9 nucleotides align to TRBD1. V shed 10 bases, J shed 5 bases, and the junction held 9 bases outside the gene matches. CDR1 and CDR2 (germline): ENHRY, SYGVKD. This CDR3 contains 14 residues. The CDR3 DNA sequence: TGTGCCACCACTACAGGGGGCGCCAACAATGAGCAGTTCTTC. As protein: CATTTGGANNEQFF.

CDR3 sequence reads: CASSNLAGGSYNEQFF. The CDR3 DNA is TGTGCCAGCAGTAACTTAGCGGGAGGGTCCTACAATGAGCAGTTCTTC. The chain links TRBV27 to TRBJ2-1, with TRBD2 matching over 11 bases. This CDR3 spans 16 amino acids. Germline V gene lookup returns CDR1 MNHEY and CDR2 SMNVEV (reference sequence). The trim removed 5 bases at V and 1 base at J, leaving 4 bases unmatched.

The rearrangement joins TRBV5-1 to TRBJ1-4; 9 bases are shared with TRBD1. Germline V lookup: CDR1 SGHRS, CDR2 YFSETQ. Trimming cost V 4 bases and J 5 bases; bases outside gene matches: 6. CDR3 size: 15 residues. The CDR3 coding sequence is TGCGCCAGCAGCACGCGCGGGACAGGGAATGAAAAACTGTTTTTT. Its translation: CASSTRGTGNEKLFF.